This TCR beta chain was sequenced for a study of T cell repertoires in cytomegalovirus infection. Looking at the study overall: Public signatures in TCR beta pointed to CMV infection and matching HLA type. Study-wide results and caveats: Across the ex vivo response, the dominant clonotypes were HLA-C-restricted CMV-specific TCR beta clonotypes. Accumulated public TCR beta family frequency recognized individuals carrying CMV together with the relevant HLA.

Concerning this clonotype itself: Its matching antigen is unknown.

Using its own MiXCR run on the reads, TCRdb lists one record per CDR3 protein. The sample has hundreds of thousands of distinct CDR3 sequences, about 40% seen once. The length of the CDR3 is 14 residues. The germline CDR1 and CDR2 sequences are SEHNR and FQNEAQ (reference sequence). Trimming left V 7 bases short and J 5 bases short, with 17 bases between. The sequence came from a human donor in good health (CMV status not recorded). Some clones in this sample may be carry-over from other donors' samples. Sequencing input: PBMCs. The chain is built from TRBV7-9 and TRBJ1-1; D gene ambiguous. CDR3 residues: CASTMGRTVTEAFF. As DNA, the CDR3 is TGTGCCAGCACCATGGGGAGAACGGTAACTGAAGCTTTCTTT.